Listed here are 5 T cell receptor beta chains from one sample, sequenced in a study of T cell responses to AZD1222 COVID-19 vaccine listed by TCRdb under 2021. Library generation was performed with the immunoSEQ multiplex PCR assay. The table comes from immuneACCESS by way of TCRdb, which keeps in-frame sequences with V and J called. Part of the clones is missing from these tables; in studies checked, under half for an unresolved V gene and the rest for unknown reasons. This sample gives about 120,000 clones in total; around 89% of them show up just once. The top ten constitute over 8.5% of the sample. In the paper's terms, the time point label means: baseline before first vaccination. What the treatment or condition label conveys for this sample: meningococcal conjugate vaccine given as trial control. The sequencing here drew on peripheral blood, taken on day 0 of MenACWY control vaccination. These TCRs come from an adult in good health.

This clone was detected only once. The J gene is TRBJ2-1, the V gene TRBV6-4; unclear D gene. CDR1 is MRHNA and CDR2 is SNTAGT in the germline V gene. V lost 9 bases, J lost 5 bases, and 14 bases lay in between. The CDR3 sequence is 13 residues long. CDR3 residues: CASKSRTDNEQFF. The CDR3 bases are TGTGCCAGTAAAAGCCGCACCGACAATGAGCAGTTCTTC.

The chain is built from TRBV11-3 and TRBJ2-7; D remains ambiguous. Germline values: CDR1 SGHNT, CDR2 YENEEA. Trimming pared 7 bases from V and 7 bases from J, leaving 11 bases between. The CDR3 runs to 11 residues. CDR3 in amino acids: CASKQMREQYF. The DNA for the CDR3 is TGTGCCAGCAAGCAGATGAGAGAGCAGTACTTC.

V gene TRBV20-1 combines with J gene TRBJ2-5; D not certain. V lost 5 bases to trimming and J lost 4 bases, with 8 bases between them. The CDR3 is made up of 11 amino acids. The germline V gene has CDR1 DFQATT and CDR2 SNEGSKA (reference sequence). The CDR3 DNA reads as TGCAGTGCTTTATTAGGAGAGACCCAGTACTTC. As protein: CSALLGETQYF.

The V gene is TRBV11-3, the J gene TRBJ2-3; 8 nucleotides align to TRBD1. The ends lost 0 bases at V and 1 base at J; junction bases unmatched: 6. The CDR3 is made up of 17 amino acids. Germline CDR1 reads SGHNT; CDR2 reads YENEEA. The CDR3: CASSLEGQAIGTDTQYF. The DNA of the CDR3 is TGTGCCAGCAGCTTAGAGGGACAGGCTATCGGCACAGATACGCAGTATTTT.

The chain employs TRBV5-5 and TRBJ1-6, with 7 nucleotides matching TRBD1. The CDR3 is 15 residues long. Germline V lookup: CDR1 SGHKS, CDR2 YYEKEE (reference sequence). V shed 4 bases and J 8 bases; nucleotides not matched to a gene: 9. The chain's CDR3 is CASSAQGSEDSPLHF. As DNA, the CDR3 is TGTGCCAGCAGCGCACAGGGGAGTGAAGATTCACCCCTCCACTTT. Based on the CDR3 plus reference TRBV5-5 and TRBJ1-6, the full variable domain is DAGVTQSPTHLIKTRGQQVTLRCSPISGHKSVSWYQQVLGQGPQFIFQYYEKEERGRGNFPDRFSARQFPNYSSELNVNALLLGDSALYLCASSAQGSEDSPLHFGNGTRLTVT.